This T cell receptor beta chain originates from a study of control samples from healthy donors and cancer patients. Trimming left V 4 bases short and J 0 bases short, with 11 bases between. Germline values: CDR1 SGHRS, CDR2 YFSETQ. The CDR3 consists of 15 residues. The protocol was immunoSEQ multiplex PCR, while the TCRdb copy is restricted to in-frame clones and leaves out a portion. This table holds roughly 170,000 clones, around 94% found once. The chain couples TRBV5-1 to TRBJ2-1; D perhaps matches TRBD2 (5 bases). Sequenced material: blood. This TCR was recovered from a woman aged 18-29 years in good health. The CDR3 coding sequence is TGCGCCAGCAGCCTCAGCGGTACCTCCTACAATGAGCAGTTCTTC. Translated, it gives CASSLSGTSYNEQFF.